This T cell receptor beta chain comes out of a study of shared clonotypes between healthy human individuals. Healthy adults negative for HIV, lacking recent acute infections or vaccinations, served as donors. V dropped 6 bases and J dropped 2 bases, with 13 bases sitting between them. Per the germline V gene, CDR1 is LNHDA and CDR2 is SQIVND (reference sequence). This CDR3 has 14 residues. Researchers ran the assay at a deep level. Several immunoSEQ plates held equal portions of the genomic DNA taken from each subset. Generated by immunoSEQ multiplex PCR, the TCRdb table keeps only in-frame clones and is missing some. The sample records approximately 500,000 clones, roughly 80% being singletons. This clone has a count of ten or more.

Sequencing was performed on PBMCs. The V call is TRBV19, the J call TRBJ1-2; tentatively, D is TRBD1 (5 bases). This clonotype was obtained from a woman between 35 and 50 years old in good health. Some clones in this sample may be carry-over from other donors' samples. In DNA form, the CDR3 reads TGTGCCAGTAGAGTGGTCGGGACCAACTATGGCTACACCTTC. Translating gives CASRVVGTNYGYTF.